The 19 T cell receptor beta chains listed next were all sequenced from one sample in a study of blood T cells in healthy people across ages. Then a second PCR, running about 7 to 11 cycles, was carried out with a sample-barcoded 5' primer and a J-beta primer mix. Via MiXCR, TCRdb re-called the 5' RACE reads, giving one row per CDR3 protein. The profile shows 800,000 to 950,000 distinct CDR3 sequences, almost 30% of them singletons. These data are also associated with another study on T cells of mothers and their children.

The sample comprised blood. The receptors here all came from a woman aged 40 to 49 in good health.

This rearrangement joins TRBV27 to TRBJ1-6; TRBD1 matches 9 bases. Germline CDR1 MNHEY, CDR2 SMNVEV (reference sequence). The CDR3 covers 15 residues. With 6 bases clipped from V and 7 bases from J, the junction kept 7 bases outside the gene matches. The CDR3 coding sequence is TGTGCCAGCAGCTCGGGACAGGGTTGGAATTCACCCCTCCACTTT. Translating gives CASSSGQGWNSPLHF.

The gene calls are TRBV9 and TRBJ2-1; TRBD1 or TRBD2 may be the D gene (6 bases each). With 1 base removed from V and 0 bases from J, the gap between germline ends came to 14 bases. The length of the CDR3 is 17 residues. The germline V gene encodes CDR1 SGDLS and CDR2 YYNGEE. The CDR3 loop is CASSVRGDTNSYNEQFF. The CDR3 coding sequence is TGTGCCAGCAGCGTAAGGGGGGACACCAACTCCTACAATGAGCAGTTCTTC.

About this clonotype itself: This may arise from a read error, as a much more abundant clone is one base away. The chain carries TRBV18 and TRBJ2-7; 8 bases agree with TRBD1. The V gene end was trimmed by 3 bases and the J gene end by 4 bases; junction bases not matched to a gene: 20. Per the germline V gene, CDR1 is KGHSH and CDR2 is LQKENI. The CDR3 is made up of 19 amino acids. CDR3 nucleotide sequence: TGTGCCAGCTCACCCCTGATGAACGTCGATTTACAGGGGGGTTACGAGCAGTACTTC. This sequence encodes CASSPLMNVDLQGGYEQYF.

The table lists this clonotype with many counts. V usage is TRBV20-1 and J usage is TRBJ2-7; possible D gene TRBD2, 5 bases. The V and J ends lost 7 bases and 0 bases respectively, with 10 bases between them. The germline CDR1 and CDR2 sequences are DFQATT and SNEGSKA (reference sequence). This CDR3 comprises 12 residues. The CDR3 DNA sequence: TGCAGTGGGTCTGGAGGCTCCTACGAGCAGTACTTC. The encoded protein is CSGSGGSYEQYF.

The rearrangement links TRBV5-1 to TRBJ1-1; D gene unclear. Germline V CDR1 and CDR2: SGHRS, YFSETQ. V was shortened by 0 bases and J by 0 bases, with 6 bases between the two germline ends. This CDR3 is 14 amino acids long. The CDR3 loop is CASSLDLMNTEAFF. DNA for the CDR3: TGCGCCAGCAGCTTGGATTTAATGAACACTGAAGCTTTCTTT.

There are a few counts of this clonotype. The rearrangement uses TRBV5-6 and TRBJ2-1; 10 bases agree with TRBD2. The CDR3 runs to 16 residues. Germline V gene data show CDR1 as SGHDT and CDR2 as YYEEEE. Unmatched junction bases numbered 2, after V lost 2 bases and J lost 0 bases. In DNA, the CDR3 is TGTGCCAGCAGCTTTGTAGCGGGGGGCTCCTACAATGAGCAGTTCTTC. As protein: CASSFVAGGSYNEQFF.

The V and J genes are TRBV7-2 and TRBJ2-1; 15 positions agree with TRBD2. V dropped 5 bases and J dropped 9; count of bases not matched to a gene: 14. From germline, CDR1 is SGHTA and CDR2 FQGNSA. CDR3 length: 18 residues. This CDR3 reads CASSPGLAGGRNAAEQFF. The DNA of the CDR3 is TGTGCCAGCAGCCCCGGACTAGCGGGGGGGCGAAACGCGGCTGAGCAGTTCTTC.

This chain links TRBV20-1 with TRBJ1-1, with 7 bases identical to TRBD1. Trimming removed 1 base from V and 4 bases from J; junction bases left unmatched: 12. The CDR3 totals 16 residues. Germline lookup yields CDR1 DFQATT and CDR2 SNEGSKA (reference sequence). CDR3 DNA: TGCAGTGCTAGAGTGCAGGGGGGGCGTTTGGTCACTGAAGCTTTCTTT. It translates to CSARVQGGRLVTEAFF.

This clonotype was recorded a few times. The chain uses TRBV28 and TRBJ1-6, with D maybe TRBD1 (6 bases). The V gene's germline CDR1 is MDHEN and CDR2 SYDVKM. The length of the CDR3 is 17 residues. V was clipped by 4 bases and J by 0 bases, with 13 bases between them. The CDR3 nucleotides read TGTGCCAGCAGTTCACGGACAGAGAGCTCCTATAATTCACCCCTCCACTTT. Protein product: CASSSRTESSYNSPLHF.

This clonotype has a handful of counts. The rearrangement links TRBV9 to TRBJ2-3, with 8 bases identical to TRBD2. There are 17 residues in the CDR3. V lost 0 bases, J lost 4 bases, and 10 bases stayed unmatched. The V gene's germline CDR1 is SGDLS and CDR2 YYNGEE. DNA for the CDR3: TGTGCCAGCAGCGTAGGCGGGGGGAGACTAGCTTCAGATACGCAGTATTTT. Its translation is CASSVGGGRLASDTQYF.

The rearrangement links TRBV20-1 to TRBJ1-5; D ambiguous. This CDR3 comprises 13 residues. The germline gives CDR1 DFQATT, CDR2 SNEGSKA (reference sequence). Trimming removed 1 base from V and 9 bases from J, with 13 bases in between. CDR3 DNA sequence: TGCAGTGCTAGAGTCTCTGAGGGAAGGCCCCAGCATTTT. Its translation is CSARVSEGRPQHF.

This rearrangement joins TRBV2 to TRBJ2-7; D is unclear. Looked up from germline, CDR1 is SNHLY and CDR2 is FYNNEI. The V and J ends lost 7 bases and 1 base respectively, with 14 bases between them. The CDR3 totals 14 residues. The CDR3 DNA reads TGTGCCAGCAAGAGCGACACCGATTCCTACGAGCAGTACTTC. The encoded protein is CASKSDTDSYEQYF.

The chain uses TRBV28 and TRBJ2-3, with TRBD1 matching over 9 bases. The CDR3 consists of 16 residues. Trimming took 2 bases from V and 4 from J; bases not matched to a gene: 7. Germline CDR1 MDHEN, CDR2 SYDVKM. The DNA for the CDR3 is TGTGCCAGCAGTTTAGTGGGGACAGGGTACCCAGATACGCAGTATTTT. Translating it yields CASSLVGTGYPDTQYF. The full variable domain, rest sourced from reference TRBV28 and TRBJ2-3, is DVKVTQSSRYLVKRTGEKVFLECVQDMDHENMFWYRQDPGLGLRLIYFSYDVKMKEKGDIPEGYSVSREKKERFSLILESASTNQTSMYLCASSLVGTGYPDTQYFGPGTRLTVL.

This clonotype was detected only a few times. The J gene is TRBJ1-6, the V gene TRBV3-1, with 7 nucleotides matching TRBD1. After removal of 5 bases from V and 10 bases from J, the junction contained 8 bases not matched to a gene. There are 14 residues in the CDR3. Germline V gene data show CDR1 as LGHDT and CDR2 as YNNKEL (reference sequence). The CDR3 reads CASSSGRGASPLHF. CDR3 in DNA: TGTGCCAGCAGCTCCGGCAGGGGGGCATCACCCCTCCACTTT.

The chain uses TRBV29-1 and TRBJ1-1; the D is unclear. V was trimmed by 4 bases and J by 4 bases, leaving 10 bases between them. CDR3 length equals 12 residues. From germline, CDR1 is SQVTM and CDR2 ANQGSEA. The CDR3 bases are TGCAGCGTTGTAGAGGGAGGCACTGAAGCTTTCTTT. This gives the protein CSVVEGGTEAFF.

This clonotype was seen once. This may arise from a read error, as a much more abundant clone is one base away. Here the CDR3 omits its conserved ending phenylalanine or tryptophan, so a read error is the likely source. The gene calls are TRBV7-2 and TRBJ1-3; D unclear. This CDR3 has 15 amino acids. Germline CDR1 and CDR2: SGHTA and FQGNSA. The ends were cut back, 3 bases at V and 0 bases at J, with 9 bases in the middle. The CDR3 here is CASSFGLISGNTIYS. Here the CDR3 DNA reads TGTGCCAGCAGCTTCGGACTGATCTCTGGAAACACCATATATTCT.

The genes are TRBV7-9 and TRBJ1-6, with TRBD1 identical over 12 bases. The V and J ends lost 3 bases and 8 bases, in that order; junction bases with no gene match: 5. Looked up from germline, CDR1 is SEHNR and CDR2 is FQNEAQ (reference sequence). CDR3 length: 16 amino acids. The CDR3 spells CASSLSGTGGDSPLHF. CDR3 sequence (DNA): TGTGCCAGCAGCTTGTCCGGGACAGGGGGCGATTCACCCCTCCACTTT.

This clonotype was counted once. At one end, the junction sequence differs from germline, possibly due to a read error. The chain employs TRBV6-4 and TRBJ2-3; perhaps TRBD2 as D (6 bases). CDR3 length equals 16 residues. Germline loops: CDR1 MRHNA, CDR2 SNTAGT. The CDR3, as DNA: TGTGCCGGCAGTGACTCAGCGCGGGGTAGCACAGATACGCAGTATTTT. Encoded protein: CAGSDSARGSTDTQYF.

This clonotype has more than one count but fewer than ten. This sequence joins TRBV6-6 and TRBJ1-5, with 7 bases aligning to TRBD1. The CDR3 runs 14 residues. CDR1 is MNHNY and CDR2 is SVGAGI in the germline V gene (reference sequence). Trimming took 6 bases from V and 5 from J; bases not matched to a gene: 7. The CDR3 here is CASRSGGKDQPQHF. The DNA for the CDR3 is TGTGCCAGCAGATCAGGGGGGAAGGATCAGCCCCAGCATTTT.